Listed here are 5 T cell receptor beta chains from one sample, sequenced in a study of identical twins. One entry per CDR3 protein, called by TCRdb with MiXCR from the 5' RACE reads. The data contain 690,000 or so distinct CDR3 sequences, around 6.1% of them singletons. Sequenced material: naive T cells sorted from blood. These receptors all stem from a man younger than 35 in good health.

This clonotype was found many times. This chain connects TRBV12-3 or TRBV12-4 to TRBJ2-2; the match to TRBD1 covers 7 bases. Trimming took 7 bases from V and 4 from J; bases not matched to a gene: 9. CDR3 length equals 15 residues. CDR3 loop: CASNLRGRPTGELFF. Here the CDR3 DNA reads TGTGCCAGCAACCTTAGGGGGCGACCCACCGGGGAGCTGTTTTTT.

This clonotype has a count of ten or more. This chain joins TRBV7-9 and TRBJ2-1; D may correspond to TRBD1 or TRBD2 (5 bases each). The CDR3 consists of 12 residues. The germline gives CDR1 SEHNR, CDR2 FQNEAQ (reference sequence). Between the trimmed V and J ends, which lost 10 bases and 7 bases, there was a span of 14 bases. CDR3 DNA: TGTGCCATCAGACAGAGGGAGAATGAGCAGTTCTTC. Encoded protein: CAIRQRENEQFF.

This chain connects TRBV7-9 to TRBJ2-1; D is undetermined. V lost 1 base, J lost 9 bases, and 7 bases lay in between. The CDR3 covers 12 residues. Germline values: CDR1 SEHNR, CDR2 FQNEAQ (reference sequence). The CDR3 nucleotides read TGTGCCAGCAGCTTAGAACTCCGTGAGCAGTTCTTC. Amino acids: CASSLELREQFF.

This clonotype showed up just a few times. V usage is TRBV7-9 and J usage is TRBJ2-2; D possibly corresponds to TRBD2 (5 bases). The V gene lost 9 bases and the J gene lost 6 bases, with 14 bases spanning the gap. Germline V gene data show CDR1 as SEHNR and CDR2 as FQNEAQ (reference sequence). The CDR3 runs to 13 residues. The CDR3 nucleotides read TGTGCCAGTATCCCAGAGGGATCCGGGGAGCTGTTTTTT. Translated, it gives CASIPEGSGELFF.

The rearrangement joins TRBV7-2 to TRBJ2-1, with D possibly TRBD2 on 6 matching bases. The CDR3 extends over 13 amino acids. The V end was cut by 2 bases, the J end by 10 bases, with 12 bases between. The germline V gene encodes CDR1 SGHTA and CDR2 FQGNSA. In DNA form, the CDR3 reads TGTGCCAGCAGCTTAACGGGGGATAGGGAGCAGTTCTTC. Its translation: CASSLTGDREQFF.